These 14 T cell receptor beta chains were all obtained from the same sample, sequenced in a study. TCRdb re-derived calls from the 5' RACE reads in MiXCR, one entry per CDR3 protein. This sample has about 42,000 distinct CDR3 sequences, with 30% found just once. The sample consisted of tumor-infiltrating memory CD4+ T cells sorted from the breast tumor. Subset of the sample: memory CD4+ T cells, CD4+CD45RO+CD25-. The origin of the receptors is a female donor with breast cancer.

This clonotype has a handful of counts. This rearrangement joins TRBV29-1 to TRBJ2-5; D tentatively fits TRBD1 or TRBD2 (5 bases each). This CDR3 has 14 amino acids. The V end lost 1 base, the J end lost 5 bases, and 14 bases lay between the germline ends. CDR1 and CDR2 from the germline V gene are SQVTM and ANQGSEA. The CDR3 loop is CSVEGGVGWETQYF. The CDR3 DNA reads TGCAGCGTTGAAGGAGGGGTGGGCTGGGAGACCCAGTACTTC.

As concerns this clonotype: A much larger clone lies one base from this, so it may be a read error. The V and J genes are TRBV6-6 and TRBJ2-3; unclear D gene. V lost 7 bases, J lost 3 bases, and 11 bases lay in between. Germline loops: CDR1 MNHNY, CDR2 SVGAGI (reference sequence). The CDR3 length is 13 residues. The DNA of the CDR3 is TGTGCCAGCAACTTAGCCGGTACAGATACGCAGTATTTT. Encoded protein: CASNLAGTDTQYF.

This clonotype was seen more than once but under ten times. The chain links TRBV7-2 to TRBJ2-5; 9 bases are a match to TRBD2. This CDR3 has 15 amino acids. Trimming cost V 5 bases and J 2 bases; bases outside gene matches: 6. Germline V lookup: CDR1 SGHTA, CDR2 FQGNSA. The CDR3 coding sequence is TGTGCCAGCAGCCCCGCGGCGGGAGGGCAAGAGACCCAGTACTTC. Translating gives CASSPAAGGQETQYF.

This clonotype was seen many times. The gene calls are TRBV7-2 and TRBJ2-2, with D tentatively TRBD2 (5 bases). Trimming took 5 bases from V and 0 from J, leaving 10 bases between them. The CDR3 contains 15 residues. CDR1 is SGHTA, CDR2 FQGNSA, per germline. This chain's CDR3 is CASSPDWTNTGELFF. The DNA for the CDR3 is TGTGCCAGCAGCCCGGACTGGACGAACACCGGGGAGCTGTTTTTT. Combining the CDR3 with reference TRBV7-2 and TRBJ2-2 gives the whole variable domain GAGVSQSPSNKVTEKGKDVELRCDPISGHTALYWYRQSLGQGLEFLIYFQGNSAPDKSGLPSDRFSAERTGGSVSTLTIQRTQQEDSAVYLCASSPDWTNTGELFFGEGSRLTVL.

Turning to this clonotype: The CDR3 ends on some other residue instead of the conserved phenylalanine or tryptophan, so this is likely a read error. The chain is built from TRBV6-1 and TRBJ2-7; 7 bases map to TRBD1. Trimming took 5 bases from V and 4 from J; bases not matched to a gene: 5. CDR1 and CDR2 (germline): MNHNS, SASEGT. The CDR3 spans 13 residues. The CDR3 protein is CASSKGAPYEQYI. CDR3 DNA sequence: TGTGCCAGCAGTAAGGGGGCGCCGTACGAGCAGTACATC.

In this sample, this clonotype turned up many times. The chain has TRBV27 and TRBJ1-5; tentative D call: TRBD1 (5 bases). From germline, CDR1 is MNHEY and CDR2 SMNVEV (reference sequence). The V and J ends lost 9 bases and 0 bases respectively, with 18 bases between them. The CDR3 runs to 16 residues. CDR3 in amino acids: CASRTRGEDSNQPQHF. In nucleotides, the CDR3 is TGTGCCAGTCGCACACGGGGGGAGGATAGCAATCAGCCCCAGCATTTT.

The gene calls are TRBV20-1 and TRBJ2-1, with D tentatively TRBD1 (5 bases). V lost 3 bases, J lost 2 bases, and 11 bases lay in between. The CDR3 consists of 14 residues. In germline, CDR1 is DFQATT, CDR2 SNEGSKA (reference sequence). CDR3 sequence reads: CSARGRVTYNEQFF. The CDR3 region has the DNA TGCAGTGCTAGGGGCAGGGTCACCTACAATGAGCAGTTCTTC.

CDR3 sequence reads: CASSLGQEVYEQYF. Written as DNA, the CDR3 is TGTGCCAGCAGCTTAGGACAGGAGGTCTACGAGCAGTACTTC. This chain links TRBV5-6 with TRBJ2-7; TRBD1 matches 7 bases. Per the germline V gene, CDR1 is SGHDT and CDR2 is YYEEEE. Germline trimming cut 2 bases from V and 3 bases from J; bases unmatched to any gene: 5. The CDR3 totals 14 residues.

This clonotype was recorded once. Being one base from a much bigger clone, this may be a read error. The chain employs TRBV6-6 and TRBJ1-5; D perhaps matches TRBD1 (5 bases). Germline V gene sequence: CDR1 MNHNY, CDR2 SVGAGI (reference sequence). The CDR3 is 11 amino acids. CDR3 protein: CAGSEDKAQHF. The CDR3 coding sequence is TGTGCCGGCAGTGAGGACAAGGCCCAGCATTTT.

V usage is TRBV30 and J usage is TRBJ2-1, with D hard to call. In germline, CDR1 is GTSNPN, CDR2 SVGIG (reference sequence). CDR3 length equals 13 residues. The V and J ends lost 6 bases and 0 bases respectively, with 9 bases between them. The CDR3 protein is CACLASSYNEQFF. As DNA, the CDR3 is TGTGCCTGCCTGGCGAGCTCCTACAATGAGCAGTTCTTC.

At least ten counts were recorded for this clonotype. The rearrangement joins TRBV4-2 to TRBJ1-1, with no clear D. The germline gives CDR1 LGHNA, CDR2 YNFKEQ. The CDR3 covers 14 residues. The V end lost 6 bases, the J end lost 8 bases, and 19 bases lay between the germline ends. The CDR3 here is CASSPPESTGEAFF. CDR3 nucleotide sequence: TGTGCCAGCAGTCCGCCGGAGTCCACCGGGGAAGCTTTCTTT.

This clonotype was observed a few times. This may come from a read error, since a much larger clone is one base off. V usage is TRBV5-1 and J usage is TRBJ2-1; D is possibly TRBD1 (5 bases). Germline-derived CDR1 and CDR2 are SGHRS and YFSETQ. CDR3 length equals 15 residues. Trimming removed 4 bases at V and 0 bases at J, with 11 bases between. The CDR3: CASSTDMSSYNEQFF. In nucleotides, the CDR3 is TGCGCCAGCAGCACGGACATGAGCTCCTACAATGAGCAGTTCTTC.

This clonotype has more than one count but fewer than ten. The gene calls are TRBV6-5 and TRBJ1-2, with 11 bases that match TRBD1. With V trimmed by 9 bases and J by 11 bases, 8 bases remained unmatched. The CDR3 has 12 residues. Germline V gene lookup returns CDR1 MNHEY and CDR2 SVGAGI. CDR3 sequence (DNA): TGTGCCAGTGGTGGGACAGGGGGTAGGTACACCTTC. Amino acids: CASGGTGGRYTF.

This clonotype was counted only a few times. This rearrangement joins TRBV7-2 to TRBJ1-5, with D possibly being TRBD1 (5 bases). The germline gives CDR1 SGHTA, CDR2 FQGNSA. This CDR3 spans 14 amino acids. Trimming stripped 5 bases from V and 11 bases from J, with 19 bases between. The CDR3 DNA reads as TGTGCCAGCAGCGCCGGGACGGACTATTCGACCCAGCATTTT. Encoded protein: CASSAGTDYSTQHF.